These 3 T cell receptor beta chains were sequenced from one sample in a study of blood T cell repertoires in COVID-19. This table comes from immunoSEQ multiplex PCR, and its TCRdb copy is limited to in-frame clones, with some not included. The table lists about 380,000 clones, roughly 86% of them singletons, with around 1.1% in the top ten. Sample: peripheral blood. The receptors derive from a human donor with acute or convalescent COVID-19. The donor label of this sample is uncertain.

This clone was seen once. This rearrangement joins TRBV2 to TRBJ1-1; 7 bases align to TRBD1. The CDR3 is made up of 13 amino acids. V lost 5 bases and J lost 11; bases outside the gene matches: 11. Germline CDR1 and CDR2: SNHLY and FYNNEI. The CDR3 DNA reads TGTGCCAGCAGTCAGAACCCGACAGGGTTGGCTTTCTTT. This sequence encodes CASSQNPTGLAFF.

This chain links TRBV19 with TRBJ1-5; no definite D call. The CDR3 covers 14 residues. V lost 0 bases, J lost 3 bases, and 6 bases lay in between. Germline CDR1 LNHDA, CDR2 SQIVND (reference sequence). The CDR3 protein is CASSIEQLNQPQHF. CDR3 nucleotides: TGTGCCAGTAGTATAGAACAGCTCAATCAGCCCCAGCATTTT.

The chain has TRBV29-1 and TRBJ2-3; no definite D call. The germline V gene encodes CDR1 SQVTM and CDR2 ANQGSEA. The ends were cut back, 6 bases at V and 0 bases at J, with 25 bases in the middle. The CDR3 covers 18 residues. The CDR3 DNA follows: TGCAGCGTCTCAAGCCCCCAACAGCCTTTGGCTAGCACAGATACGCAGTATTTT. Residues: CSVSSPQQPLASTDTQYF.